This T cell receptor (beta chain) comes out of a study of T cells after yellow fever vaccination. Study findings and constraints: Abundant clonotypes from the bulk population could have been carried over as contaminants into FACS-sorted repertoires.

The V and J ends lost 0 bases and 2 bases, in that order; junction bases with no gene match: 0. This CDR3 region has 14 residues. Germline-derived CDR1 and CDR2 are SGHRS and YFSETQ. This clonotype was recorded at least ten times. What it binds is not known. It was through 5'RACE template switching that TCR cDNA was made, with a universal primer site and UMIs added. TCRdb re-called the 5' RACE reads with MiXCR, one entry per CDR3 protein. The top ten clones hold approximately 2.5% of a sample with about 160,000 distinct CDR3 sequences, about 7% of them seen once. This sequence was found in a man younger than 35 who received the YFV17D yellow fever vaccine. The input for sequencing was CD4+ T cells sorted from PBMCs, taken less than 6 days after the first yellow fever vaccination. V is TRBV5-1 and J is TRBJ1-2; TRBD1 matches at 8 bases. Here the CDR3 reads CASSLGTGNYGYTF. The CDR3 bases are TGCGCCAGCAGCTTGGGGACAGGGAACTATGGCTACACCTTC. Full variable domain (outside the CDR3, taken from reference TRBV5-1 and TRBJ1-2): KAGVTQTPRYLIKTRGQQVTLSCSPISGHRSVSWYQQTPGQGLQFLFEYFSETQRNKGNFPGRFSGRQFSNSRSEMNVSTLELGDSALYLCASSLGTGNYGYTFGSGTRLTVV.